One T cell receptor (beta chain) is described in this entry. The data were taken from a study of blood T cell repertoires in COVID-19. Original methodology: The assay estimated nucleated cells by amplifying reference gene primers. Using immunoSEQ multiplex PCR, the repertoire was profiled, and TCRdb retains in-frame clones only, with some absent. V, J and clone size reflect that table, while D and trimming were determined from the DNA. The sample lists 120,000 or so clones, roughly 83% occurring once. The CDR3 loop spans 15 amino acids. Germline V gene lookup returns CDR1 MNHEY and CDR2 SVGAGI. The V segment lost 5 bases and the J segment 3 bases; nucleotides outside the gene matches: 10.

Sequenced sample: peripheral blood. This TCR was recovered from a woman aged 25-40 years who had recovered from COVID-19. The chain carries TRBV6-5 and TRBJ2-7; 7 bases map to TRBD1. The DNA for the CDR3 is TGTGCCAGCAGTCCTGGGACAGCGTCGGACTACGAGCAGTACTTC. It translates to CASSPGTASDYEQYF.